This T cell receptor beta chain is drawn from a study of shared clonotypes between healthy human individuals. Germline CDR1 LGHNA, CDR2 YNFKEQ. This CDR3 spans 20 amino acids. Deletions cut 3 bases from V and 1 base from J, with 26 bases between. TCRdb's copy holds only in-frame clones and misses some; the assay was immunoSEQ multiplex PCR. The sample lists fewer than 200,000 clones; approximately 61% were seen once. The gene calls are TRBV4-2 and TRBJ2-3, with D maybe TRBD2 (6 bases). Sequences were obtained from memory CD4+ T cells sorted from blood. Subset specified: CD45RA-negative fraction. The TCR was taken from a man younger than 45 in good health. The CDR3 loop reads CASSQDAQGGSASGTDTQYF. The CDR3 region has the DNA TGTGCCAGCAGCCAGGACGCTCAGGGCGGGTCGGCTAGCGGCACAGATACGCAGTATTTT.